Included here is one T cell receptor beta chain sequence, with context. Its antigen remains unknown. The source of the sample is a study of blood T cells in healthy people across ages. Study-level background: Capture via template switching afforded approximately one barcoded beta molecule per two T cells.

Study-level points and caveats: For the donors, CMV status was unknown and possibly confounded expanded clonotype changes. As naive T cell percentage varied, TCR beta diversity correlated strongly with it.

At least 7 million PBMCs were isolated per sample. Then a second PCR, running roughly 7 to 11 cycles, was carried out with a sample-barcoded 5' primer and a J-beta primer mix. TCRdb reprocessed the 5' RACE reads via MiXCR and lists one record per CDR3 protein. Of 780,000 or so distinct CDR3 sequences detected, just over 55% appear once; the ten largest clones hold under 30%. This CDR3 contains 16 residues. Germline assignment: CDR1 SGHRS and CDR2 YFSETQ. The V and J ends lost 4 bases and 1 base respectively, with 15 bases between them. The rearrangement uses TRBV5-1 and TRBJ2-4; either TRBD1 or TRBD2 may supply D (5 bases each). This clonotype was obtained from a man aged 40-49 years in good health. The material sequenced was blood. The CDR3 DNA reads as TGCGCCAGCAGCCGTACGGGGCAAGGGGCCAAAAACATTCAGTACTTC. Its translation: CASSRTGQGAKNIQYF.